What follows are 25 T cell receptor beta chains derived from one specimen sequenced in a study of T cells in Graves' hyperthyroidism and ophthalmopathy. Amplification targeted TCR beta CDR3 regions from RNA transcripts. The HTBI primer set was used in a first-round RT-PCR of the TCR CDR3. Using its own MiXCR run on the multiplex PCR reads, TCRdb lists one record per CDR3 protein. The sample consists of 540,000 or so distinct CDR3 sequences, about 15% of them appearing once. The material sequenced was blood. These receptors were collected from a woman aged 25 to 45 with Graves' hyperthyroidism.

Ten or more counts support this clonotype. The chain combines TRBV20-1 with TRBJ2-1; D is undetermined. Trimming cost V 3 bases and J 9 bases, with 6 bases left between them. Germline loops: CDR1 DFQATT, CDR2 SNEGSKA (reference sequence). This CDR3 is 10 amino acids long. The CDR3 here is CSASTAEQFF. DNA for the CDR3: TGCAGTGCTAGTACGGCTGAGCAGTTCTTC.

To note about this clonotype: Mismatch with germline at one junction end may stem from a read error. V and J are TRBV7-2 and TRBJ1-6; D might be TRBD1 (5 bases). This CDR3 comprises 16 residues. Germline V gene data show CDR1 as SGHTA and CDR2 as FQGNSA. This chain's CDR3 is CASSPLGGANNSPPHF. Here the CDR3 DNA reads TGTGCCAGCAGCCCCTTGGGGGGTGCTAATAATTCACCCCCCCACTTT.

This clonotype was observed a few times. This rearrangement joins TRBV7-6 to TRBJ1-2; tentative D call: TRBD1 (5 bases). V was cut by 1 base and J by 1 base, with 7 bases left in between. The CDR3 has 14 residues. Per the germline V gene, CDR1 is SGHVS and CDR2 is FNYEAQ. The CDR3 protein is CASSLDDSNYGYTF. The DNA for the CDR3 is TGTGCCAGCAGCTTAGATGACAGTAACTATGGCTACACCTTC. Combining the CDR3 with reference TRBV7-6 and TRBJ1-2 gives the whole variable domain GAGVSQSPRYKVTKRGQDVALRCDPISGHVSLYWYRQALGQGPEFLTYFNYEAQQDKSGLPNDRFSAERPEGSISTLTIQRTEQRDSAMYRCASSLDDSNYGYTFGSGTRLTVV.

This clonotype was picked up many times. CDR3 in DNA: TGTGCCAGCAGAAGTGTAGGTACGGGCAATGAGCAGTTCTTC. As protein: CASRSVGTGNEQFF. The V and J genes are TRBV28 and TRBJ2-1; D is uncertain. The CDR3 is made up of 14 amino acids. Germline V lookup: CDR1 MDHEN, CDR2 SYDVKM. V lost 6 bases and J 6 bases, leaving 15 bases between the germline ends.

The CDR3 DNA is TGTGCCAGTAGTATTAAGGGTCCACTGAACACTGAAGCTTTCTTT. As protein: CASSIKGPLNTEAFF. The gene calls are TRBV19 and TRBJ1-1; D not certain. Germline CDR1 and CDR2: LNHDA and SQIVND (reference sequence). CDR3 length: 15 residues. Trimming took off 3 bases at V and 0 bases at J, with 11 bases between the two ends.

This clonotype was picked up a small number of times. This CDR3 is CASRAGGFNQPQHF. CDR3 DNA sequence: TGTGCCAGCCGCGCAGGGGGCTTCAATCAGCCCCAGCATTTT. This chain uses TRBV28 with TRBJ1-5; TRBD1 agrees at 8 bases. Trimming at V came to 8 bases and at J to 3 bases, leaving 6 bases not matched to a gene. The CDR3 is made up of 14 amino acids. Germline loops: CDR1 MDHEN, CDR2 SYDVKM.

V usage is TRBV19 and J usage is TRBJ1-5; D remains unclear. V was trimmed by 4 bases and J by 5 bases, leaving 9 bases between them. The V gene's germline CDR1 is LNHDA and CDR2 SQIVND (reference sequence). The CDR3 extends over 13 amino acids. The CDR3 reads CASSTGQYQPQHF. The CDR3 DNA sequence: TGTGCCAGTAGTACTGGTCAGTATCAGCCCCAGCATTTT.

This clonotype was found a few times. CDR3 residues: CASSIGGGHEQFF. CDR3 in DNA: TGTGCCAGTAGTATTGGCGGTGGCCATGAGCAGTTCTTC. V is TRBV19 and J is TRBJ2-1; unclear D gene. There are 13 residues in the CDR3. The germline gives CDR1 LNHDA, CDR2 SQIVND (reference sequence). V lost 3 bases to trimming and J lost 8 bases, with 11 bases between them.

This clonotype was counted at least ten times. V is TRBV20-1 and J is TRBJ2-1; 7 bases align to TRBD1. V shed 1 base, J shed 5 bases, and the junction held 8 bases outside the gene matches. The CDR3 runs to 15 residues. Germline V gives CDR1 DFQATT, CDR2 SNEGSKA (reference sequence). As DNA, the CDR3 is TGCAGTGCTAGAGGACAGGGAACTCCTGACAATGAGCAGTTCTTC. This encodes CSARGQGTPDNEQFF.

There are many counts of this clonotype. The chain recombines TRBV7-2 with TRBJ1-1; no definite D call. The length of the CDR3 is 14 residues. CDR1 is SGHTA and CDR2 is FQGNSA in the germline V gene. V lost 1 base and J lost 3, with 9 bases in between. CDR3 in DNA: TGTGCCAGCAGCTTAGTGGAGGGATACACTGAAGCTTTCTTT. Encoded protein: CASSLVEGYTEAFF.

This clonotype was detected many times. This chain uses TRBV3-1 with TRBJ2-7; D tentatively fits TRBD1 or TRBD2 (6 bases each). The CDR3 length is 17 residues. Looked up from germline, CDR1 is LGHDT and CDR2 is YNNKEL (reference sequence). The ends were cut back, 0 bases at V and 4 bases at J, with 19 bases in the middle. CDR3 protein: CASSQDPGGGTGYEQYF. CDR3 nucleotide sequence: TGTGCCAGCAGCCAAGATCCCGGGGGCGGGACTGGTTACGAGCAGTACTTC.

This chain joins TRBV6-4 and TRBJ2-2, with D unclear. The CDR3 extends over 14 amino acids. V was shortened by 5 bases and J by 3 bases, with 10 bases between the two germline ends. The germline gives CDR1 MRHNA, CDR2 SNTAGT. In DNA form, the CDR3 reads TGTGCCAGCAGTTCACAGCAGGACACCGGGGAGCTGTTTTTT. Residues: CASSSQQDTGELFF.

J is TRBJ2-1 and V is TRBV4-1; D gene ambiguous. V shed 3 bases and J shed 0 bases, with 9 bases lying between them. Germline assignment: CDR1 MGHRA and CDR2 YSYEKL. The CDR3 is 15 amino acids. The CDR3 loop reads CASSQAQSSYNEQFF. DNA for the CDR3: TGCGCCAGCAGCCAGGCCCAAAGCTCCTACAATGAGCAGTTCTTC.

In its sample, this clonotype was seen many times. The J gene is TRBJ2-3, the V gene TRBV2; TRBD2 might be the D (6 bases). Germline V gene lookup returns CDR1 SNHLY and CDR2 FYNNEI. The CDR3 length is 16 residues. V lost 2 bases to trimming and J lost 1 base, with 13 bases between them. The CDR3 is CASSESTGSGTDTQYF. Here the CDR3 DNA reads TGTGCCAGCAGTGAATCAACCGGGAGTGGCACAGATACGCAGTATTTT.

This chain links TRBV29-1 with TRBJ1-2; D is uncertain. V gave up 3 bases and J gave up 4 bases, with 12 bases separating them. Looked up from germline, CDR1 is SQVTM and CDR2 is ANQGSEA. The CDR3 spans 13 residues. The CDR3 spells CSVDGEKGYGYTF. CDR3 DNA sequence: TGCAGCGTTGATGGGGAGAAGGGCTATGGCTACACCTTC.

At least ten counts were recorded for this clonotype. This chain connects TRBV7-2 to TRBJ1-1; tentatively, D is TRBD1 (6 bases). This CDR3 is built from 13 residues. Trimming took off 5 bases at V and 10 bases at J, with 17 bases between the two ends. CDR1 SGHTA and CDR2 FQGNSA come from the germline V gene. CDR3 nucleotides: TGTGCCAGCAGCGCGGACGGGAACAGGGCAGCTTTCTTT. This sequence encodes CASSADGNRAAFF.

This clonotype showed up many times. The CDR3 coding sequence is TGTGCCAGCAGGAACAGAGCTGAAGCTTTCTTT. This translates into CASRNRAEAFF. The rearrangement links TRBV2 to TRBJ1-1; D is ambiguous. Trimming cost V 6 bases and J 6 bases, with 8 bases left between them. This CDR3 region has 11 residues. CDR1 is SNHLY and CDR2 is FYNNEI in the germline V gene.

The table lists this clonotype with many counts. The V call is TRBV7-9, the J call TRBJ1-1, with a tentative D call TRBD1 (6 bases). Germline loops: CDR1 SEHNR, CDR2 FQNEAQ (reference sequence). Trimming removed 1 base from V and 4 bases from J, with 13 bases in between. CDR3 size: 15 residues. This CDR3 reads CASSLEGRGPTEAFF. CDR3 in DNA: TGTGCCAGCAGCTTAGAAGGCAGGGGCCCCACTGAAGCTTTCTTT.

In this sample, this clonotype turned up many times. CDR3 coding DNA: TGTGCCAGCAGTTACAGGGGGCCAAGGGAGACCCAGTACTTC. Translation gives CASSYRGPRETQYF. The J gene is TRBJ2-5, the V gene TRBV6-5, with TRBD1 matching over 7 bases. Germline CDR1 reads MNHEY; CDR2 reads SVGAGI. There are 14 residues in the CDR3. V dropped 2 bases and J dropped 5; count of bases not matched to a gene: 5.

The V and J genes are TRBV14 and TRBJ2-5; TRBD2 aligns across 9 bases. Germline CDR1 SGHDN, CDR2 FVKESK. The CDR3 is 19 residues long. V was pared by 4 bases and J by 0 bases, with 15 bases of the junction left unmatched. CDR3 residues: CASSRFTGLATWYQETQYF. The CDR3 DNA reads as TGTGCCAGCAGCCGATTCACGGGACTAGCTACGTGGTACCAAGAGACCCAGTACTTC. Full variable domain (rest looked up from reference TRBV14 and TRBJ2-5): EAGVTQFPSHSVIEKGQTVTLRCDPISGHDNLYWYRRVMGKEIKFLLHFVKESKQDESGMPNNRFLAERTGGTYSTLKVQPAELEDSGVYFCASSRFTGLATWYQETQYFGPGTRLLVL.

This clonotype was seen more than once but under ten times. This chain joins TRBV6-2 or TRBV6-3 and TRBJ1-5, with D possibly being TRBD1 (5 bases). Germline V lookup: CDR1 MNHEY, CDR2 SVGEGT. CDR3 length equals 18 residues. V was trimmed by 0 bases and J by 3 bases, leaving 18 bases between them. The CDR3 sequence: CASSYSSWRRQNNQPQHF. DNA of the CDR3: TGTGCCAGCAGTTACTCGAGCTGGAGGCGACAGAACAATCAGCCCCAGCATTTT.

This clonotype was counted many times. J is TRBJ2-1 and V is TRBV2; the match to TRBD2 covers 8 bases. The CDR3 has 13 amino acids. Per the germline V gene, CDR1 is SNHLY and CDR2 is FYNNEI. J was trimmed by 12 bases and V by 0 bases; bases with no gene match: 4. The CDR3 loop reads CASSEARGAPQFF. The CDR3 DNA is TGTGCCAGCAGTGAAGCGCGGGGGGCACCGCAGTTCTTC.

The CDR3 loop reads CAIRVQGSEQYF. Here the CDR3 DNA reads TGTGCCATCAGAGTTCAGGGCTCCGAGCAGTACTTC. This chain connects TRBV6-2 or TRBV6-3 to TRBJ2-7; a weak D match, TRBD1 (5 bases). From germline, CDR1 is MNHEY and CDR2 SVGEGT. This CDR3 contains 12 residues. Between the trimmed V and J ends, which lost 10 bases and 6 bases, there was a span of 16 bases.

This clonotype was picked up a small number of times. This chain uses TRBV9 with TRBJ2-1; TRBD1 might be the D (6 bases). The CDR3 covers 16 residues. Trimming removed 3 bases at V and 7 bases at J, with 20 bases between. Per germline, CDR1 SGDLS and CDR2 YYNGEE. The CDR3: CASSDLTGTISNEQFF. DNA for the CDR3: TGTGCCAGCAGCGACCTTACCGGGACAATCTCAAATGAGCAGTTCTTC.

Only a few counts were recorded for this clonotype. This sequence joins TRBV19 and TRBJ1-1; TRBD1 aligns across 7 bases. V dropped 6 bases and J dropped 1; count of bases not matched to a gene: 8. CDR3 length: 15 residues. From germline, CDR1 is LNHDA and CDR2 SQIVND (reference sequence). The CDR3 spells CASRVSGTANTEAFF. CDR3 coding DNA: TGTGCCAGTAGGGTCTCCGGGACAGCGAACACTGAAGCTTTCTTT.